A selection of T cell receptor beta chains follows, all from one sample in a study of blood T cell repertoires in COVID-19. Only in-frame clones appear in the TCRdb table, and some are missing; sequencing was by immunoSEQ multiplex PCR. The table lists about 160,000 clones, roughly 90% of them singletons. What was sequenced was peripheral blood. The source of these receptors is a woman between 70 and 85 years old with acute or convalescent COVID-19. Both conserved end residues are part of each CDR3. D genes are given only for firm matches. Not every row has a clone size; where given, it reads once, few, many or a size class.

clone_size j_call d_call v_call cdr3_nt cdr3_aa
NA TRBJ2-7 TRBD1 TRBV6-2/TRBV6-3 TGTGCCAGCAGCGATACCGGGACAGGGTTGTCCTACGAGCAGTACTTC CASSDTGTGLSYEQYF
few TRBJ2-3 NA TRBV6-1 TGTGCCAGCAGTGAGTCAGGTACAGATACGCAGTATTTT CASSESGTDTQYF
NA TRBJ2-5 TRBD1 TRBV19 TGTGCCAGTAGTCCGACAGGGGTCCAAGAGACCCAGTACTTC CASSPTGVQETQYF
once TRBJ2-1 NA TRBV7-2 TGTGCCAGCAGCCCGGACAGATACTCCTACAATGAGCAGTTCTTC CASSPDRYSYNEQFF
NA TRBJ2-7 TRBD1 TRBV11-3 TGTGCCAGCAGCCTAACAGGGGGTAGCTACGAGCAGTACTTC CASSLTGGSYEQYF
NA TRBJ1-1 TRBD1 TRBV6-6 TGTGCCAGCACCACCGGGACAGTAGAAGCTTTCTTT CASTTGTVEAFF
NA TRBJ2-3 TRBD1 TRBV15 TGTGCCACCAGCACAGGGGGCGGCACAGATACGCAGTATTTT CATSTGGGTDTQYF
NA TRBJ2-2 TRBD1 TRBV28 TGTGCCAGCAGTCTAATGACAGGGTCGGGGACCGGGGAGCTGTTTTTT CASSLMTGSGTGELFF
NA TRBJ2-1 TRBD1 TRBV29-1 TGCAGCGTCGGACAGGGGTTTTACAATGAGCAGTTCTTC CSVGQGFYNEQFF
NA TRBJ1-2 TRBD1 TRBV24-1 TGTGCCACCAGTGATAACGGACAGGCCGCCTACACCTTC CATSDNGQAAYTF
few TRBJ1-3 NA TRBV28 TGTGCCAGCCTTGACAGAGGCTCTGGAAACACCATATATTTT CASLDRGSGNTIYF
NA TRBJ1-3 NA TRBV5-3 TGTGAGCGGGGGCCCCGAAACACCATATATTTT CERGPRNTIYF
NA TRBJ1-4 NA TRBV6-1 TGTGCCAGCAGTGAAAGACCGAGGGAAAAACTGTTTTTT CASSERPREKLFF
NA TRBJ1-5 NA TRBV11-2 TGTGCCAGCAGCTTAGCCCCGGAGCAGCCCCAGCATTTT CASSLAPEQPQHF
NA TRBJ1-5 NA TRBV11-2 TGTGCCAGCAGCCTCGGGACAAGCCAGCCCCAGCATTTT CASSLGTSQPQHF
NA TRBJ2-1 TRBD1 TRBV24-1 TGTGCCACCGGACAGGACTACAATGAGCAGTTCTTC CATGQDYNEQFF
NA TRBJ1-2 TRBD1 TRBV6-2/TRBV6-3 TGTGCCAGCAGATACGGGACAGTCTATGGCTACACCTTC CASRYGTVYGYTF
NA TRBJ2-3 TRBD2 TRBV7-9 TGTGCCAGCAGCCGACCTAGCGGGAGCACAGATACGCAGTATTTT CASSRPSGSTDTQYF
NA TRBJ2-7 NA TRBV12-1 TGTGCCAGCAGCTTTCTGCGAGCTAGCGGTCCCTACGAGCAGTACTTC CASSFLRASGPYEQYF
NA TRBJ2-2 NA TRBV28 TGTGCCAGCCATTCTAGCAACTCGAACACCGGGGAGCTGTTTTTT CASHSSNSNTGELFF
NA TRBJ2-1 TRBD2 TRBV4-3 TGCGCCAGCAGCAAAAGCGGGGTCTTAGCCAATGAGCAGTTCTTC CASSKSGVLANEQFF
NA TRBJ2-1 TRBD2 TRBV3-1/TRBV3-2 TGTGCCAGCAGCCTGGGCGGGAGCCTCTACAATGAGCAGTTCTTC CASSLGGSLYNEQFF
NA TRBJ2-7 NA TRBV12-3/TRBV12-4 TGTGCCAGTGCCGGGACTGTGGTGGGCGAGCAGTACTTC CASAGTVVGEQYF
NA TRBJ2-2 TRBD1 TRBV5-1 TGCGCCAGCAGCTGGGGGACAGGGGGCTCCGGGGAGCTGTTTTTT CASSWGTGGSGELFF
NA TRBJ1-5 NA TRBV4-2 TGTGCCAGCAGCCAAGATGAGTATAGCAATCAGCCCCAGCATTTT CASSQDEYSNQPQHF
NA TRBJ1-2 TRBD1 TRBV20-1 TGCAGTGCTAGTCTGGGGACAGCCTATGGCTACACCTTC CSASLGTAYGYTF
NA TRBJ1-4 NA TRBV12-3/TRBV12-4 TGTGCCAGCAGTTCACAGTTTGGAAAACTGTTTTTT CASSSQFGKLFF
NA TRBJ1-1 NA TRBV7-8 TGTGCCAGCAGCCTGACCGGGACAAACCTGATGAACACTGAAGCTTTCTTT CASSLTGTNLMNTEAFF
NA TRBJ1-4 NA TRBV5-1 TGCGCCAGCAGCTTTGGGCAGACTAATGAAAAACTGTTTTTT CASSFGQTNEKLFF
NA TRBJ1-5 TRBD1 TRBV4-2 TGTGCCAGCAGCCAAGATATTCAGGGGGGTCAGCCCCAGCATTTT CASSQDIQGGQPQHF
NA TRBJ1-1 NA TRBV6-2/TRBV6-3 TGTGCCAGCAGTTACTCGCGTAGGGGCCGTCTGAACACTGAAGCTTTCTTT CASSYSRRGRLNTEAFF
few TRBJ2-1 TRBD2 TRBV4-1 TGCGCCAGCAGCCAAACCGAGGGTGGACTAGCGGGGATTTACAATGAGCAGTTCTTC CASSQTEGGLAGIYNEQFF
NA TRBJ2-7 TRBD1 TRBV5-6 TGTGCCAGCAGCCCGGGCCGGGACAGGGTACCCTACGAGCAGTACTTC CASSPGRDRVPYEQYF
NA TRBJ2-3 TRBD1 TRBV24-1 TGTGCCACCAGCCCCGGGACAGAGGTTGCTACGCAGTATTTT CATSPGTEVATQYF
NA TRBJ1-1 TRBD1 TRBV7-2 TGTGCCAGCAGCCGTAAAGGACAGGTGAACACTGAAGCTTTCTTT CASSRKGQVNTEAFF
NA TRBJ1-1 TRBD1 TRBV5-6 TGTGCCAGCAGCTTGGACGGGACAGGGGGCACTGAAGCTTTCTTT CASSLDGTGGTEAFF
NA TRBJ2-1 TRBD2 TRBV9 TGTGCCAGCAGCTGGACTAGCGGGGGGACGCACAATGAGCAGTTCTTC CASSWTSGGTHNEQFF
NA TRBJ2-7 NA TRBV6-2/TRBV6-3 TGTGCCAGCAGTTACTCGGAGTCAGGGAACGAGCAGTACTTC CASSYSESGNEQYF
NA TRBJ1-1 NA TRBV7-8 TGTGCCAGCAGCACAACAGTAATGAACACTGAAGCTTTCTTT CASSTTVMNTEAFF
NA TRBJ1-2 NA TRBV7-9 TGTGCCAGCAGCTTAACAGGAATTAACTATGGCTACACCTTC CASSLTGINYGYTF
NA TRBJ2-2 NA TRBV7-2 TGTGCCAGCAGCTTAGGCCCCCCCTTTAGCACCGGGGAGCTGTTTTTT CASSLGPPFSTGELFF
NA TRBJ1-1 NA TRBV20-1 TGTAGTGGGCACCCGAACACTGAAGCTTTCTTT CSGHPNTEAFF
NA TRBJ2-1 NA TRBV6-5 TGTGCCAGCAGCCAAACAGGGAACACCTACAATGAGCAGTTCTTC CASSQTGNTYNEQFF
NA TRBJ1-4 TRBD1 TRBV6-5 TGTGCCAGCAGACGACAGGGGGCGGAAAAACTGTTTTTT CASRRQGAEKLFF
NA TRBJ1-2 TRBD1 TRBV19 TGTGCCAGTAGTATGGGACAGGGAAGTGGCTACACCTTC CASSMGQGSGYTF
once TRBJ1-2 TRBD1 TRBV30 TGTGCCTGGAGTGTACGGGGGACAGGGGAGGCCGGGGGTTACACCTTC CAWSVRGTGEAGGYTF
NA TRBJ1-6 NA TRBV29-1 TGCAGCGTCTTACCAAGCCCACGGTCACCCCTCCACTTT CSVLPSPRSPLHF
NA TRBJ1-3 NA TRBV28 TGTGCCAGCACTACAGGGTGGAACTCTGGAAACACCATATATTTT CASTTGWNSGNTIYF
NA TRBJ2-7 TRBD2 TRBV9 TGTGCCAGCAGCGTAGAGGCTAGCGGGAGCTACGAGCAGTACTTC CASSVEASGSYEQYF
few TRBJ2-7 TRBD1 TRBV23-1 TGCGCCAGCAGTCAAGCCCCGACAGGGAGCTCCTACGAGCAGTACTTC CASSQAPTGSSYEQYF
NA TRBJ2-1 TRBD2 TRBV14 TGTGCCAGCAGCCCCCGGACTAGCGGCGTGAAGTTCTTC CASSPRTSGVKFF
NA TRBJ1-6 NA TRBV19 TGTGCCAGTAGTATAAGAGCGGATAATTCACCCCTCCACTTT CASSIRADNSPLHF
NA TRBJ2-1 NA TRBV4-2 TGTGCCAGCAGTCTCACACCGGGAGTTGGGGAGCAGTTCTTC CASSLTPGVGEQFF
NA TRBJ2-7 NA TRBV6-2/TRBV6-3 TGTGCCAGCAGTCCGAGCCGGGACAACCCTTCCTACGAGCAGTACTTC CASSPSRDNPSYEQYF
few TRBJ2-1 NA TRBV11-2 TGTGCCAGCAGCCTCGGACAGCTTAGGACACACAATGAGCAGTTCTTC CASSLGQLRTHNEQFF
NA TRBJ1-1 NA TRBV11-3 TGTGCCAGCAGTCCAGTTCCGGGGACTGAAGCTTTCTTT CASSPVPGTEAFF
NA TRBJ2-7 TRBD1 TRBV7-2 TGTGCCAGCAGCTTAGGGAGGACAGGGGATCCCTACGAGCAGTACTTC CASSLGRTGDPYEQYF
NA TRBJ1-2 NA TRBV6-5 TGTGCCAGCAGTTACCATCAGGGGAATCGCTATGGCTACACCTTC CASSYHQGNRYGYTF